The clone carrying this T cell receptor beta chain was recorded a few times. The target antigen is unknown. An end of the junction differs from the germline gene, which may be a read error. CD4+ T cells from unexposed donors were obtained before the COVID-19 pandemic (2011-2018). The data were produced by immunoSEQ multiplex PCR, yet TCRdb's version contains in-frame clones alone and is incomplete. The repertoire has approximately 59,000 clones, 80% to 90% of them found once; the top ten carry 1.6%. The data were taken from a study of CD4 T cells in relation to SARS-CoV-2 and coronaviruses. The CDR3 length is 12 residues. The germline V gene encodes CDR1 SGHKS and CDR2 YYEKEE (reference sequence). The study, taken as a whole, reports: The assay detects memory recall responses, not culture-primed primary responses. In roughly two thirds of donors, memory CD4+ clonotypes crossrecognized SARS-CoV-2 and at least one common cold coronavirus spike.

Sequenced material: memory CD4+ T cells from PBMCs. The chain couples TRBV5-5 to TRBJ2-7; TRBD1 matches at 7 bases. The sequence derives from a human donor in good health. The CDR3 here is CASIPIDRDKCF. Here the CDR3 DNA reads TGTGCCAGCATCCCTATAGACAGGGATAAATGCTTC.